What follows are 32 T cell receptor beta chains derived from one specimen sequenced in a study of blood T cell repertoires in COVID-19 (TCRdb year 2020). The library was prepared using the immunoSEQ multiplex PCR assay. This is the immuneACCESS table as TCRdb keeps it, with only in-frame sequences that have V and J called. A part of the clones is gone; compared with another copy, unresolved V genes explain less than half, and the rest is unexplained. Here the sample has some 140,000 clones; 83% occur a single time. The ten top clones hold around 10% of the sample. The source material was peripheral blood. These TCRs come from a woman aged 60 to 75 with COVID-19, enrolled during active disease.

The chain employs TRBV2 and TRBJ1-4, with 8 bases that match TRBD1. The germline V gene has CDR1 SNHLY and CDR2 FYNNEI. V shed 5 bases and J 7 bases; nucleotides not matched to a gene: 6. This CDR3 spans 14 amino acids. CDR3 in DNA: TGTGCCAGCAGTTACAGGGGGATGGCTGAAAAACTGTTTTTT. This encodes CASSYRGMAEKLFF.

The genes are TRBV3-1 (or the pseudogene TRBV3-2) and TRBJ2-1; 9 positions match TRBD2. This CDR3 is 15 amino acids long. Germline V gene data show CDR1 as LGHDT and CDR2 as YNNKEL (reference sequence). The V segment lost 4 bases and the J segment 8 bases; nucleotides outside the gene matches: 9. CDR3 sequence reads: CASSLQTSGGDEQFF. As DNA, the CDR3 is TGTGCCAGCAGCCTCCAGACTAGCGGAGGGGATGAGCAGTTCTTC.

The V gene is TRBV11-1, the J gene TRBJ1-1, with 7 nucleotides matching TRBD1. Germline assignment: CDR1 SGHAT and CDR2 FQDESV (reference sequence). V lost 5 bases to trimming and J lost 6 bases; unmatched junction nucleotides: 12. This CDR3 has 15 amino acids. For the CDR3, the DNA is TGTGCCAGCAGCCCTCCGGGACAGCTGTATGCTGAAGCTTTCTTT. Translation gives CASSPPGQLYAEAFF.

This rearrangement joins TRBV6-4 to TRBJ1-1, with 8 bases lining up with TRBD1. Germline V gene sequence: CDR1 MRHNA, CDR2 SNTAGT. With V trimmed by 3 bases and J by 5 bases, 2 bases remained unmatched. The CDR3 runs 13 residues. The CDR3: CASSDTGGTEAFF. The CDR3 DNA reads TGTGCCAGCAGTGATACAGGGGGGACTGAAGCTTTCTTT.

This clone has just a few counts. J is TRBJ1-3 and V is TRBV18, with TRBD1 identical over 12 bases. Germline CDR1 KGHSH, CDR2 LQKENI. V lost 3 bases and J lost 4; bases outside the gene matches: 7. The CDR3 length is 17 residues. This CDR3 is CASSPWDRGHAGNTIYF. CDR3 sequence (DNA): TGTGCCAGCTCACCCTGGGACAGGGGGCATGCCGGAAACACCATATATTTT.

The chain carries TRBV3-1 (or the pseudogene TRBV3-2) and TRBJ1-5; the match to TRBD1 covers 9 bases. The J segment lost 9 bases and the V segment lost 1 base, leaving 7 bases of the junction unmatched. The CDR3 sequence is 15 residues long. CDR1 and CDR2 (germline): LGHDT, YNNKEL (reference sequence). The CDR3 DNA sequence: TGTGCCAGCAGCCAAGGTGGGACAGGGTCTTGGCCCCAGCATTTT. Protein sequence: CASSQGGTGSWPQHF.

This clone was counted only a few times. The chain is built from TRBV5-6 and TRBJ1-2; possible D gene TRBD1, 6 bases. CDR3 length: 14 amino acids. The germline gives CDR1 SGHDT, CDR2 YYEEEE. The ends were cut back, 0 bases at V and 2 bases at J, with 8 bases in the middle. The CDR3, as DNA: TGTGCCAGCAGCTTGGGGGACATAAACTATGGCTACACCTTC. Its translation: CASSLGDINYGYTF.

This clone was counted a few times. The CDR3 DNA reads TGTGCCAATTCCCTAGCGCACGCCGGCGGTGAGCAGTTCTTC. Its translation: CANSLAHAGGEQFF. V usage is TRBV2 and J usage is TRBJ2-1, with a tentative D call TRBD2 (6 bases). The germline V gene encodes CDR1 SNHLY and CDR2 FYNNEI. This CDR3 comprises 14 residues. The germline V and J ends were trimmed by 10 bases and 9 bases, with 22 bases remaining between them.

The chain links TRBV18 to TRBJ1-2; a possible D gene is TRBD1 (6 bases). Germline CDR1 and CDR2: KGHSH and LQKENI. CDR3 length: 13 residues. Trimming removed 4 bases from V and 6 bases from J, with 12 bases in between. The CDR3 protein is CASSRPGGDGYTF. CDR3 coding DNA: TGTGCCAGCTCACGCCCGGGGGGCGATGGCTACACCTTC.

J is TRBJ1-2 and V is TRBV6-5; 7 positions agree with TRBD1. The CDR3 length is 15 residues. Germline assignment: CDR1 MNHEY and CDR2 SVGAGI. The J segment lost 4 bases and the V segment lost 2 bases, leaving 7 bases of the junction unmatched. CDR3 loop: CASSYTGRDSYGYTF. The CDR3 DNA reads as TGTGCCAGCAGTTACACGGGCCGGGACAGCTATGGCTACACCTTC.

This chain links TRBV6-6 with TRBJ1-5; D not resolved. Trimming stripped 3 bases from V and 9 bases from J, with 15 bases between. CDR1 and CDR2 (germline): MNHNY, SVGAGI (reference sequence). This CDR3 is 14 amino acids long. The CDR3 nucleotides are TGTGCCAGCAGTTATAGCGACGTCAACAGGCCCCAGCATTTT. This sequence encodes CASSYSDVNRPQHF.

The chain joins TRBV30 to TRBJ1-1; 11 bases are shared with TRBD1. This CDR3 region has 14 residues. The V and J ends lost 2 bases and 10 bases, in that order; junction bases with no gene match: 9. CDR1 GTSNPN and CDR2 SVGIG come from the germline V gene (reference sequence). The CDR3 coding sequence is TGTGCCTGGAGTCCCGGGACAGGGGGTCGGAGAGCTTTCTTT. It is translated as CAWSPGTGGRRAFF.

The rearrangement links TRBV4-1 to TRBJ1-6; D is undetermined. V was trimmed by 3 bases and J by 0 bases, leaving 12 bases between them. The length of the CDR3 is 17 residues. Germline CDR1 MGHRA, CDR2 YSYEKL. The CDR3 DNA reads TGCGCCAGCAGCCATCTGGCCGGGAGCTCCTATAATTCACCCCTCCACTTT. It translates to CASSHLAGSSYNSPLHF.

This clone was seen once. The genes are TRBV13 and TRBJ2-5; 7 bases map to TRBD2. The ends lost 4 bases at V and 5 bases at J; junction bases unmatched: 10. Germline values: CDR1 PRHDT, CDR2 FYEKMQ (reference sequence). The CDR3 runs 15 residues. The DNA of the CDR3 is TGTGCCAGCAGCTCCCGCTTCGGGGGAGGGGAGACCCAGTACTTC. Its protein is CASSSRFGGGETQYF.

The chain carries TRBV6-5 and TRBJ1-1, with 9 bases lining up with TRBD1. CDR3 length: 15 residues. V trimming: 6 bases; J trimming: 3 bases; junction bases outside the gene matches: 8. Looked up from germline, CDR1 is MNHEY and CDR2 is SVGAGI. CDR3 in DNA: TGTGCCAGCAGGGCACAGGGGGCGCGAGACACTGAAGCTTTCTTT. It translates to CASRAQGARDTEAFF.

V usage is TRBV10-1 and J usage is TRBJ2-1; 8 nucleotides align to TRBD2. CDR3 length: 17 residues. Looked up from germline, CDR1 is WNHNN and CDR2 is SYGVQD (reference sequence). Trimming took 0 bases from V and 4 from J; bases not matched to a gene: 8. The CDR3 protein is CASSESVSSGYYNEQFF. CDR3 sequence (DNA): TGCGCCAGCAGTGAGTCGGTGTCTAGCGGGTATTACAATGAGCAGTTCTTC.

The J gene is TRBJ1-6, the V gene TRBV5-6, with 7 bases fitting TRBD1. Per the germline V gene, CDR1 is SGHDT and CDR2 is YYEEEE. Trimming at V came to 4 bases and at J to 5 bases, leaving 12 bases not matched to a gene. This CDR3 spans 17 amino acids. DNA of the CDR3: TGTGCCAGCAGCCCGGGACAGCTACGACTCAATAATTCACCCCTCCACTTT. This gives the protein CASSPGQLRLNNSPLHF.

The chain has TRBV7-3 and TRBJ2-1; TRBD2 matches 12 bases. The CDR3 consists of 15 residues. Trimming removed 5 bases from V and 8 bases from J; junction bases left unmatched: 7. CDR1 is SGHTA and CDR2 is FQGTGA in the germline V gene. DNA of the CDR3: TGTGCCAGCAGCCCGCGGACTAGCGGGGCGGATGAGCAGTTCTTC. Encoded protein: CASSPRTSGADEQFF.

The chain couples TRBV7-8 to TRBJ1-2, with D possibly TRBD1 on 6 matching bases. The CDR3 is made up of 15 amino acids. Germline V lookup: CDR1 SGHVS, CDR2 FQNEAQ. The germline V and J ends were trimmed by 0 bases and 6 bases, with 14 bases remaining between them. The CDR3 DNA sequence: TGTGCCAGCAGCTTAGCGGACGGCAGGGGACATGGCTACACCTTC. It yields the protein CASSLADGRGHGYTF.

This chain uses TRBV18 with TRBJ1-6; 7 nucleotides line up with TRBD1. CDR3 length: 16 residues. CDR1 is KGHSH, CDR2 LQKENI, per germline. V lost 3 bases and J lost 6; bases outside the gene matches: 8. Here the CDR3 DNA reads TGTGCCAGCTCACCTGAAGTGGGGACAGCTAATTCACCCCTCCACTTT. Its protein product is CASSPEVGTANSPLHF.

The chain is built from TRBV30 and TRBJ1-2; D gene unclear. The V gene lost 1 base and the J gene lost 7 bases, with 16 bases spanning the gap. CDR1 is GTSNPN, CDR2 SVGIG, per germline (reference sequence). The CDR3 length is 14 residues. CDR3 DNA sequence: TGTGCCTGGAGTGGCCCCCTTCGAGGAGGTGGCTACACCTTC. This codes for CAWSGPLRGGGYTF.

This clone has a single count. The V call is TRBV10-3, the J call TRBJ1-5; 8 bases line up with TRBD1. Losses at the gene ends were 5 bases for V and 10 bases for J; bases not matched to a gene: 10. CDR3 size: 14 residues. Germline lookup yields CDR1 ENHRY and CDR2 SYGVKD. The CDR3 DNA sequence: TGTGCCATCAGTCCCGGACAGGGAAGTCGACCCCAGCATTTT. This translates into CAISPGQGSRPQHF.

The V gene is TRBV15, the J gene TRBJ1-2, with D unclear. CDR3 length: 15 residues. In germline, CDR1 is LNHNV, CDR2 YYDKDF (reference sequence). Trimming took 1 base from V and 4 from J, leaving 13 bases between them. The CDR3 DNA reads TGTGCCACCAGCAGAGGAGCGACCGAGCTCTATGGCTACACCTTC. The encoded protein is CATSRGATELYGYTF.

This chain links TRBV11-2 with TRBJ2-7, with TRBD2 as a possible D gene (6 bases). Per germline, CDR1 SGHAT and CDR2 FQNNGV. V dropped 6 bases and J dropped 6 bases, with 21 bases sitting between them. The CDR3 contains 15 residues. The CDR3 sequence: CASSLGPGGIGEQYF. The CDR3 region has the DNA TGTGCCAGCAGTCTTGGTCCCGGGGGAATCGGCGAGCAGTACTTC.

The chain uses TRBV10-3 and TRBJ2-6; 7 bases are shared with TRBD2. The V gene's germline CDR1 is ENHRY and CDR2 SYGVKD. With 2 bases clipped from V and 15 bases from J, the junction kept 1 base outside the gene matches. The CDR3 is 11 amino acids. This CDR3 is CAISEGGDLTF. CDR3 sequence (DNA): TGTGCCATCAGTGAGGGGGGGGACCTGACTTTC.

V is TRBV29-1 and J is TRBJ1-2; the D is unclear. This CDR3 region has 12 residues. Germline V gives CDR1 SQVTM, CDR2 ANQGSEA. Trimming shortened V by 2 bases and J by 1 base, and 5 bases separated the two germline ends. The CDR3 DNA reads TGCAGCGTTGAAACCGGTAACTATGGCTACACCTTC. Translating gives CSVETGNYGYTF.

The chain couples TRBV14 to TRBJ2-3; TRBD2 is a possible D gene (6 bases). CDR1 SGHDN and CDR2 FVKESK come from the germline V gene. Trimming left V 4 bases short and J 6 bases short, with 20 bases between. This CDR3 spans 16 amino acids. The CDR3 region is CASSPRLVGGGDTQYF. The CDR3 DNA follows: TGTGCCAGCAGCCCCAGACTAGTCGGAGGCGGTGATACGCAGTATTTT.

V is TRBV7-3 and J is TRBJ1-1; D remains unclear. V was clipped by 2 bases and J by 0 bases, with 7 bases between them. The CDR3 is 14 amino acids. Germline assignment: CDR1 SGHTA and CDR2 FQGTGA. CDR3 DNA sequence: TGTGCCAGCAGCTTAGACGGGATGAACACTGAAGCTTTCTTT. Translation: CASSLDGMNTEAFF.

This clone has just one count. The chain combines TRBV18 with TRBJ1-2; D is perhaps TRBD1 (5 bases). Trimming left V 3 bases short and J 0 bases short, with 14 bases between. The CDR3 sequence is 16 residues long. Germline CDR1 and CDR2: KGHSH and LQKENI. CDR3 nucleotides: TGTGCCAGCTCACCGCTCGGGCGACAGACTAACTATGGCTACACCTTC. The encoded protein is CASSPLGRQTNYGYTF.

This clone was counted only a few times. This rearrangement joins TRBV5-8 to TRBJ2-2, with TRBD1 identical over 10 bases. The ends lost 5 bases at V and 5 bases at J; junction bases unmatched: 6. The CDR3 length is 15 residues. Germline V gene sequence: CDR1 SGHTS, CDR2 YDEGEE. The CDR3 sequence is CASRLTGGATGELFF. CDR3 DNA sequence: TGTGCCAGCAGATTGACAGGGGGCGCGACCGGGGAGCTGTTTTTT. Looking up the rest from reference TRBV5-8 and TRBJ2-2 gives the full variable domain: EAGVTQSPTHLIKTRGQQATLRCSPISGHTSVYWYQQALGLGLQFLLWYDEGEERNRGNFPPRFSGRQFPNYSSELNVNALELEDSALYLCASRLTGGATGELFFGEGSRLTVL.

This clone was detected once. The genes are TRBV24-1 and TRBJ2-3; D unresolved. Germline V gene lookup returns CDR1 KGHDR and CDR2 SFDVKD. The CDR3 runs to 13 residues. V was trimmed by 9 bases and J by 2 bases, leaving 11 bases between them. CDR3 residues: CATAWSTTDTQYF. DNA for the CDR3: TGTGCCACCGCCTGGAGCACCACAGATACGCAGTATTTT.

The V gene is TRBV7-2, the J gene TRBJ1-1, with unresolved D. There are 15 residues in the CDR3. The V gene's germline CDR1 is SGHTA and CDR2 FQGNSA. V lost 6 bases to trimming and J lost 3 bases, with 17 bases between them. CDR3 residues: CASRSDIQRDTEAFF. The DNA for the CDR3 is TGTGCCAGCAGATCGGATATCCAGAGGGACACTGAAGCTTTCTTT.